This T cell receptor (beta chain) was identified during a study of blood T cell repertoires in COVID-19. Measured with immunoSEQ multiplex PCR; TCRdb has only the in-frame clones, and not every one. The sample records approximately 110,000 clones, roughly 76% being singletons. This CDR3 has 14 amino acids. Deletions cut 6 bases from V and 3 bases from J, with 11 bases between. Germline CDR1 MDHEN, CDR2 SYDVKM. This chain connects TRBV28 to TRBJ1-4, with D perhaps matching TRBD1 (5 bases). The TCR originated in a woman in her 70s with acute or convalescent COVID-19. Sequencing was carried out using peripheral blood. CDR3 sequence: CASSQGGPNEKLFF. CDR3 nucleotide sequence: TGTGCCAGCAGCCAGGGAGGGCCTAATGAAAAACTGTTTTTT.